The rows below give T cell receptor beta chains drawn from one sample of a study of CD8 T cells in Susac syndrome. MiXCR was run by TCRdb on the immunoSEQ multiplex PCR reads, yielding one entry per CDR3 protein. The sample has a few hundred thousand distinct CDR3 sequences, around 85% seen once. Sequenced: CD8+ T cells from PBMCs. All receptors derive from a human donor with multiple sclerosis. The CDR3 runs from the conserved cysteine through the conserved F or W. The order of the fields is J gene, clone size, V gene, D gene, CDR3 protein, CDR3 DNA. The D gene is left open where the match is weak. Only part of the rows carry a size: once, few, many, or a class if the clone is expanded.

TRBJ2-1 few TRBV12-3/TRBV12-4 NA CASSLQGTYNEQFF TGTGCCAGCAGTTTACAGGGCACCTACAATGAGCAGTTCTTC
TRBJ2-7 once TRBV4-1 NA CASSQDSGAEGSYEQYF TGCGCCAGCAGCCAAGATTCCGGGGCCGAGGGCTCCTACGAGCAGTACTTC
TRBJ1-2 NA TRBV5-6 NA CASSLDLLANYGYTF TGTGCCAGCAGCTTGGATCTTTTAGCTAACTATGGCTACACCTTC
TRBJ2-7 NA TRBV7-9 NA CASNKGPLSYEQYF TGTGCCAGCAACAAGGGCCCCTTGTCCTACGAGCAGTACTTC
TRBJ2-5 NA TRBV20-1 TRBD2 CSARDFLAGDGETQYF TGCAGTGCTAGAGATTTCCTAGCGGGAGATGGGGAGACCCAGTACTTC
TRBJ2-1 few TRBV7-9 TRBD2 CASSLVAGRLKDEQFF TGTGCCAGCAGCTTAGTCGCCGGGAGGCTAAAGGATGAGCAGTTCTTC
TRBJ1-1 NA TRBV28 NA CASRDLVAVPEAFF TGTGCCAGCAGAGACCTTGTGGCGGTTCCTGAAGCTTTCTTT
TRBJ1-5 NA TRBV27 TRBD1 CASSLRGQGGDQPQHF TGTGCCAGCAGTTTAAGGGGACAGGGTGGCGATCAGCCCCAGCATTTT
TRBJ1-1 NA TRBV4-1 TRBD1 CASSHDRGANTEAFF TGCGCCAGCAGCCACGACAGGGGGGCGAACACTGAAGCTTTCTTT
TRBJ2-7 NA TRBV5-1 NA CASSLDETYEQYF TGCGCCAGCAGCTTGGACGAAACCTACGAGCAGTACTTC
TRBJ1-5 NA TRBV27 NA CASSLAVRQPQHF TGTGCCAGCAGTTTAGCAGTGAGGCAGCCCCAGCATTTT
TRBJ1-2 NA TRBV29-1 NA CSVWGSDPILCGYTF TGCAGCGTCTGGGGTTCGGATCCAATCTTATGTGGCTACACCTTC
TRBJ2-1 once TRBV7-2 TRBD1 CASSSDPGTENEQFF TGTGCCAGCAGCTCGGACCCCGGGACAGAGAATGAGCAGTTCTTC
TRBJ2-7 few TRBV27 NA CASSFLTGTEATYEQYF TGTGCCAGCAGTTTCCTGACCGGGACGGAAGCCACCTACGAGCAGTACTTC
TRBJ1-1 NA TRBV28 NA CASRGGIWATEAFF TGTGCCAGCAGAGGTGGAATTTGGGCCACTGAAGCTTTCTTT
TRBJ2-1 NA TRBV29-1 NA CSVDRDASYNEQFF TGCAGCGTTGATAGGGACGCAAGCTACAATGAGCAGTTCTTC
TRBJ1-1 NA TRBV11-2 NA CASSSGGGIYEAFF TGTGCCAGCAGCTCCGGCGGGGGGATTTATGAAGCTTTCTTT
TRBJ2-7 NA TRBV5-1 NA CASSLGKNYEQYF TGCGCCAGCAGCTTAGGGAAGAACTACGAGCAGTACTTC
TRBJ2-7 NA TRBV4-1 TRBD1 CASSQDPGQGTYEQYF TGCGCCAGCAGCCAAGACCCGGGACAGGGAACCTACGAGCAGTACTTC
TRBJ2-7 NA TRBV19 NA CASSIQGFLAYEQYF TGTGCCAGTAGTATACAGGGGTTCCTCGCCTACGAGCAGTACTTC
TRBJ2-7 NA TRBV27 NA CASSFFRGAGEQYF TGTGCCAGCAGTTTCTTCCGGGGGGCGGGCGAGCAGTACTTC
TRBJ2-1 NA TRBV7-8 TRBD2 CASSLVAAGGYNEQFF TGTGCCAGCAGCTTAGTGGCAGCGGGAGGCTACAATGAGCAGTTCTTC
TRBJ2-1 NA TRBV4-2 TRBD2 CASSQERLAARDNEQFF TGTGCCAGCAGCCAAGAGAGACTAGCGGCCCGCGACAATGAGCAGTTCTTC
TRBJ1-6 NA TRBV27 NA CASSSEPGAYNSPLHF TGTGCCAGCAGTTCCGAACCCGGGGCCTATAATTCACCCCTCCACTTT
TRBJ2-7 few TRBV4-3 NA CASSPYGSSYEQYF TGCGCCAGCAGCCCGTACGGCAGCAGCTACGAGCAGTACTTC
TRBJ2-1 NA TRBV7-9 TRBD2 CASSTSGSTEQFF TGTGCCAGCAGCACTAGCGGGAGCACTGAGCAGTTCTTC
TRBJ2-1 NA TRBV6-4 NA CASSEGFSSYNEQFF TGTGCCAGCAGTGAGGGATTCAGCTCCTACAATGAGCAGTTCTTC